These T cell receptor beta chains were read from a single sample in a study of persistence of HIV-infected CD4 T cells. No antigen has been identified for these receptors. Clones were read by immunoSEQ multiplex PCR, and TCRdb kept only the in-frame ones, dropping some. The sample holds roughly 43,000 clones, roughly 90% seen once. The source material was CD4+ T cells sorted from PBMCs after roughly 18-hour stimulation, sampled from a patient who received antiretroviral therapy. The receptors stem from an adult man with HIV who was CMV-seropositive. Both conserved end residues are part of each CDR3. A D gene is named only where the DNA matches it firmly. Some rows have no size entry. The others give once, few or many, or a class for an expanded clone.

v_call	j_call	clone_size	d_call	cdr3_aa	cdr3_nt
TRBV6-5	TRBJ1-1	.	.	CASSSYGGSTEAFF	TGTGCCAGCAGTTCATACGGGGGGTCCACTGAAGCTTTCTTT
TRBV27	TRBJ1-2	.	.	CASSLDRDYGYTF	TGTGCCAGCAGTTTAGATCGGGACTATGGCTACACCTTC
TRBV5-1	TRBJ2-1	.	.	CASSLGGDPSYNEQFF	TGCGCCAGCAGCTTGGGCGGGGATCCCTCCTACAATGAGCAGTTCTTC
TRBV4-2	TRBJ2-3	.	TRBD2	CASSQDTGTSGTDTQYF	TGTGCCAGCAGCCAAGACACCGGGACTAGCGGCACAGATACGCAGTATTTT
TRBV28	TRBJ2-6	once	TRBD1	CASELRDRSSGANVLTF	TGTGCCAGCGAACTTAGGGACAGGAGCTCTGGGGCCAACGTCCTGACTTTC
TRBV11-2	TRBJ2-2	.	TRBD1	CASSFADRGNTGELFF	TGTGCCAGCAGCTTCGCAGACAGGGGGAACACCGGGGAGCTGTTTTTT
TRBV29-1	TRBJ1-2	.	TRBD1	CSVVGQGAKGYTF	TGCAGCGTTGTAGGGCAGGGGGCTAAGGGCTACACCTTC
TRBV27	TRBJ2-2	once	TRBD1	CASRWTGNTGELFF	TGTGCCAGCAGGTGGACAGGGAACACCGGGGAGCTGTTTTTT
TRBV14	TRBJ1-6	.	.	CASSRFRGPLNSPLHF	TGTGCCAGCAGCCGCTTCCGGGGCCCTCTAAATTCACCCCTCCACTTT
TRBV16	TRBJ2-1	.	.	CASSQSRGLTRQFF	TGTGCCAGCAGCCAATCTAGGGGTCTCACAAGGCAGTTCTTC
TRBV6-1	TRBJ2-4	once	.	CASSEAGGRNIQYF	TGTGCCAGCAGTGAAGCAGGGGGAAGGAACATTCAGTACTTC
TRBV20-1	TRBJ1-1	.	.	CSAVLRTEAFF	TGCAGTGCCGTCCTTCGCACTGAAGCTTTCTTT
TRBV5-1	TRBJ1-1	once	.	CASAEGAGRAFF	TGCGCCAGCGCGGAGGGCGCGGGTAGGGCTTTCTTT
TRBV12-5	TRBJ1-1	.	.	CASGLRGTEAFF	TGTGCTAGTGGTTTGAGGGGAACTGAAGCTTTCTTT
TRBV6-5	TRBJ2-7	.	.	CASRDGNSYEQYF	TGTGCCAGCCGGGACGGAAACTCCTACGAGCAGTACTTC
TRBV10-3	TRBJ2-1	.	.	CAISGRNEQFF	TGTGCCATCAGTGGGCGGAATGAGCAGTTCTTC
TRBV7-8	TRBJ1-5	few	.	CASSLRGHQPQHF	TGTGCCAGCAGCTTAAGGGGTCATCAGCCCCAGCATTTT
TRBV19	TRBJ1-1	.	.	CASTLGWQNTEAFF	TGTGCCAGTACCCTGGGATGGCAGAACACTGAAGCTTTCTTT
TRBV19	TRBJ1-6	.	.	CASSMVNSPLHF	TGTGCCAGTAGTATGGTAAATTCACCCCTCCACTTT
TRBV2	TRBJ1-4	.	.	CASSEGGGRYEKLFF	TGTGCCAGCAGTGAAGGAGGGGGGCGATATGAAAAACTGTTTTTT
TRBV3-1/TRBV3-2	TRBJ2-7	few	TRBD1	CASSQGAGTGMYF	TGTGCCAGCAGCCAAGGGGCGGGGACAGGAATGTACTTC
TRBV5-1	TRBJ2-7	.	TRBD1	CASSLAPGGYEQYF	TGCGCCAGCAGCTTGGCCCCAGGGGGCTACGAGCAGTACTTC